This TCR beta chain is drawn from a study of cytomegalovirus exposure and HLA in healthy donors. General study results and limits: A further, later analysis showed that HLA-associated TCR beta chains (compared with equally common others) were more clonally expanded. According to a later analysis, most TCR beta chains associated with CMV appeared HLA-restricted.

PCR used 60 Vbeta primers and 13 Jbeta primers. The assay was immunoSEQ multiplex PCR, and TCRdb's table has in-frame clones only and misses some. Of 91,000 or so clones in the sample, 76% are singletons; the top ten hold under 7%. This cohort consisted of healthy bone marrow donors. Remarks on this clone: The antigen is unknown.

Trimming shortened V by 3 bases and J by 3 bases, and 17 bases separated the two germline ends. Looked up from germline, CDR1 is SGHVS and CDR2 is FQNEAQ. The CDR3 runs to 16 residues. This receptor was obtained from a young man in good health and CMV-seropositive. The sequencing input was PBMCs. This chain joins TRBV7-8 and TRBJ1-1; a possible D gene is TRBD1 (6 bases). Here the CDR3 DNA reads TGTGCCAGCAGCTTGTCGGGGGGGCTAGTGTACACTGAAGCTTTCTTT. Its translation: CASSLSGGLVYTEAFF.